This T cell receptor (beta chain) was documented in a study of T cells in Graves' hyperthyroidism and ophthalmopathy. TCR beta CDR3 sequences were amplified from RNA transcripts. The TCR CDR3 was amplified in a first-round RT-PCR using the HTBI primer set. TCRdb re-derived calls from the multiplex PCR reads in MiXCR, one entry per CDR3 protein. The data contain fewer than 750,000 distinct CDR3 sequences, approximately 44% of them singletons. V lost 5 bases to trimming and J lost 4 bases, with 12 bases between them. Germline V gene data show CDR1 as MNHNS and CDR2 as SASEGT. The CDR3 spans 14 residues. Ten or more counts support this clonotype. It was considered stable Graves' hyperthyroidism when ophthalmopathy did not progress within 18 months. The study left out patients who had uncontrolled infection, other autoimmune disease, pregnancy or lactation. Clinical symptoms, serum thyroxine, TRAb, thyroid ultrasound and orbital computed tomography informed diagnoses.

The sample consisted of peripheral blood or thyroid tissue (not recorded which). The chain employs TRBV6-1 and TRBJ1-3; perhaps TRBD1 as D (6 bases). The TCR was taken from a woman under 30 with Graves' hyperthyroidism. This chain's CDR3 is CASSLTGFGNTIYF. The CDR3 DNA reads TGTGCCAGCAGTCTAACAGGGTTCGGAAACACCATATATTTT.